The 8 T cell receptor beta chains below come from one sample, sequenced in a study of shared clonotypes between healthy human individuals. CD45RO-negative cells were positively selected for CCR7, leaving out terminally differentiated effector memory CD45RA+ cells. Profiling relied on immunoSEQ multiplex PCR, and the TCRdb table lists in-frame clones only, not all of them. The sample records about 2.1 million clones, 85% to 95% being singletons. The sequenced sample was naive CD8+ T cells from PBMCs. The receptor set was obtained from a man aged 18 to 30 in good health. Some clones in this sample may be carry-over from other donors' samples.

The chain links TRBV6-6 to TRBJ1-1, with D tentatively TRBD1 (5 bases). Trimming shortened V by 6 bases and J by 5 bases, and 16 bases separated the two germline ends. The CDR3 spans 14 residues. CDR1 and CDR2 from the germline V gene are MNHNY and SVGAGI (reference sequence). The CDR3 is CASSIEPRGTEAFF. CDR3 DNA: TGTGCCAGCAGCATCGAGCCACGGGGGACTGAAGCTTTCTTT.

This clone appeared once. This CDR3 is CASSPPGFSGREYNEQFF. CDR3 DNA: TGTGCCAGCTCACCACCGGGATTTTCCGGGAGGGAATACAATGAGCAGTTCTTC. This chain uses TRBV18 with TRBJ2-1; 8 positions match TRBD2. The ends lost 0 bases at V and 4 bases at J; junction bases unmatched: 11. There are 18 residues in the CDR3. The germline CDR1 and CDR2 sequences are KGHSH and LQKENI.

This rearrangement joins TRBV28 to TRBJ1-2; 10 nucleotides line up with TRBD1. The germline CDR1 and CDR2 sequences are MDHEN and SYDVKM. V lost 3 bases, J lost 8 bases, and 3 bases stayed unmatched. The CDR3 extends over 13 amino acids. CDR3 amino acids: CASSFGTGVGYTF. DNA for the CDR3: TGTGCCAGCAGTTTTGGGACAGGGGTGGGCTACACCTTC.

This rearrangement joins TRBV29-1 to TRBJ2-7; D is undetermined. The germline CDR1 and CDR2 sequences are SQVTM and ANQGSEA. Trimming removed 6 bases at V and 2 bases at J, with 8 bases between. CDR3 length: 11 amino acids. The CDR3 sequence is CSVGFTYEQYF. The CDR3 DNA follows: TGCAGCGTCGGGTTCACCTACGAGCAGTACTTC.

DNA for the CDR3: TGTGCCGGCCGGGACACGCCTGACGAGCAGTACTTC. It yields the protein CAGRDTPDEQYF. This sequence joins TRBV6-1 and TRBJ2-7; D possibly corresponds to TRBD1 (6 bases). This CDR3 is 12 amino acids long. The germline V gene encodes CDR1 MNHNS and CDR2 SASEGT. The V and J ends lost 11 bases and 5 bases respectively, with 16 bases between them.

The V and J genes are TRBV16 and TRBJ2-7; TRBD1 matches 8 bases. There are 15 residues in the CDR3. The V segment lost 3 bases and the J segment 4 bases; nucleotides outside the gene matches: 8. Germline CDR1 is KGHSY and CDR2 is FQNENV. DNA for the CDR3: TGTGCCAGCAGCCAGCCAGGGACAGGCGATTACGAGCAGTACTTC. Encoded protein: CASSQPGTGDYEQYF.

The rearrangement links TRBV7-8 to TRBJ2-1; possibly TRBD1 or TRBD2 for D (6 bases each). The CDR3 totals 15 residues. Germline loops: CDR1 SGHVS, CDR2 FQNEAQ. Trimming removed 1 base from V and 4 bases from J, with 11 bases in between. CDR3 in amino acids: CASSLEGGSYNEQFF. The CDR3 DNA follows: TGTGCCAGCAGCTTAGAGGGGGGTTCATACAATGAGCAGTTCTTC.

This clone was seen a single time. The V call is TRBV2, the J call TRBJ2-1; TRBD2 agrees at 7 bases. The CDR3 extends over 16 amino acids. V gave up 1 base and J gave up 1 base; unmatched junction bases: 4. The germline V gene has CDR1 SNHLY and CDR2 FYNNEI. The DNA for the CDR3 is TGTGCCAGCAGTGAAGGGGGGGGACCATCCTACAATGAGCAGTTCTTC. Translation: CASSEGGGPSYNEQFF.